The rows below give T cell receptor beta chains drawn from one sample of a study of blood T cell repertoires in COVID-19. Data came from immunoSEQ multiplex PCR; TCRdb stores just in-frame clones and leaves some out. The repertoire holds some 370,000 clones, with about 90% as singletons. The sequencing input was peripheral blood. The receptors were sampled from a man younger than 35 with active or convalescent COVID-19. The CDR3 runs from the conserved cysteine through the conserved F or W. Each record gives: V gene, clone size, J gene, D gene, CDR3 DNA, CDR3 protein. The D gene is left open where the match is weak. The listing skips clone size in some rows; elsewhere it reads once, few, many or a size class.

>TRBV29-1|.|TRBJ1-1|TRBD1
TGCAGCGTGGACGGGACAGCCCTTGGGATCACTGAAGCTTTCTTT
CSVDGTALGITEAFF
>TRBV7-2|.|TRBJ1-3|TRBD1
TGTGCCAGCAGCTCACAATGGACAGGGGGCTCTGGAAACACCATATATTTT
CASSSQWTGGSGNTIYF
>TRBV28|.|TRBJ1-5|.
TGTGCCAGCAGTTTCCGTACAGGGATCCGGGATCAGCCCCAGCATTTT
CASSFRTGIRDQPQHF
>TRBV28|.|TRBJ1-1|.
TGTGCCAGCCTCGGGGGCACTGAAGCTTTCTTT
CASLGGTEAFF
>TRBV4-1|.|TRBJ2-7|.
TGCGCCAGCAGCCAAGACTTTAACGAGCAGTACTTC
CASSQDFNEQYF
>TRBV28|.|TRBJ1-5|.
TGTGCCAGCAGTTTGAACCGAGGGTATCAGCCCCAGCATTTT
CASSLNRGYQPQHF
>TRBV6-2/TRBV6-3|.|TRBJ1-5|.
TGTGCCAGCACCCCAATCTCGCAGCAGCCCCAGCATTTT
CASTPISQQPQHF
>TRBV28|.|TRBJ2-5|TRBD2
TGTGCCACGGGGGGGCAGCAAGAGACCCAGTACTTC
CATGGQQETQYF
>TRBV11-1|.|TRBJ2-7|TRBD1
TGTGCCAGCAGCCCTTGGACAGGTCTCTACGAGCAGTACTTC
CASSPWTGLYEQYF
>TRBV3-1/TRBV3-2|.|TRBJ2-2|.
TGTGCCAGCAGCCCCGCGTGGGGGGAGCTGTTTTTT
CASSPAWGELFF
>TRBV11-2|.|TRBJ2-5|TRBD1
TGTGCCAGCAGCGCCCGACAGGGGGCTTTACAAGAGACCCAGTACTTC
CASSARQGALQETQYF
>TRBV5-1|.|TRBJ2-7|TRBD2
TGCGCCAGCAAAGAGGGAGGGTTCGAGCAGTACTTC
CASKEGGFEQYF
>TRBV7-6|.|TRBJ1-6|TRBD1
TGTGCCAGCAGCCAAACAGGGGGCACTTATTCACCCCTCCACTTT
CASSQTGGTYSPLHF
>TRBV18|.|TRBJ1-2|.
TGTGCCAGCTCACCAGTCACAGGGAAAGGTGCTAACTATGGCTACACCTTC
CASSPVTGKGANYGYTF
>TRBV28|.|TRBJ2-7|.
TGTGCCAGCAATCAGGACAGAACCTCCTACGAGCAGTACTTC
CASNQDRTSYEQYF
>TRBV7-6|.|TRBJ2-5|.
TGTGCCAGCTCAGGGGTTAGCGCAAACCAAGAGACCCAGTACTTC
CASSGVSANQETQYF
>TRBV18|.|TRBJ1-3|.
TGTGCCAGCTCACAGGAGAGCAGCTCTGGAAACACCATATATTTT
CASSQESSSGNTIYF
>TRBV28|.|TRBJ1-5|.
TGTGCCAGCAGTTTAAGTATCCTATACCCCAATCAGCCCCAGCATTTT
CASSLSILYPNQPQHF
>TRBV12-5|.|TRBJ1-1|TRBD1
TGTGCTAGTGGTTTTATTCTCCCGGGTCCCGGGACAGGGGGACTGGCTGAAGCTTTCTTT
CASGFILPGPGTGGLAEAFF
>TRBV27|few|TRBJ1-2|TRBD1
TGTGCCAGCAGAACAGGGGGCGGCGGCTATGGCTACACCTTC
CASRTGGGGYGYTF
>TRBV2|.|TRBJ2-3|.
TGTGCCAGCAGCGGGGACTCGGCAGATACGCAGTATTTT
CASSGDSADTQYF
>TRBV19|.|TRBJ2-7|TRBD2
TGTGCCAGTAGGGTGACTAGCGGGGGCACAACCGAGCAGTACTTC
CASRVTSGGTTEQYF
>TRBV5-5|.|TRBJ2-7|.
TGTGCCAGCAGCTTCCGTGTTCGGGAGATAGTGGAGCAGTACTTC
CASSFRVREIVEQYF
>TRBV7-2|.|TRBJ1-5|.
TGTGCCAGCAGCCCCCAGGGAAGGCAGCCCCAGCATTTT
CASSPQGRQPQHF
>TRBV6-2/TRBV6-3|.|TRBJ1-5|.
TGTGCCAGCAGTCCGGACAGCCCCGCAGGTCAGCCCCAGCATTTT
CASSPDSPAGQPQHF
>TRBV6-5|once|TRBJ2-1|TRBD2
TGTGCCAGTAGACTAGCGGGAAGGGATGAGCAGTTCTTC
CASRLAGRDEQFF
>TRBV29-1|.|TRBJ1-2|.
TGCAGCGCCGGGGGGTATAATGGCTACACCTTC
CSAGGYNGYTF
>TRBV9|.|TRBJ2-2|.
TGTGCCAGCAGCGTAGCTTCCACTAGCCCACGTGGCGGGGAGCTGTTTTTT
CASSVASTSPRGGELFF
>TRBV5-6|.|TRBJ1-3|.
TGTGCCAGCAGCCCGTCCCGTGTTGGAAACACCATATATTTT
CASSPSRVGNTIYF
>TRBV6-5|once|TRBJ2-5|TRBD2
TGTGCCAGCAGTCTGACTAGCGGACAAGAGACCCAGTACTTC
CASSLTSGQETQYF
>TRBV19|.|TRBJ2-1|.
TGTGCCAGTAGTATGGGGACGCGGGGCTCCTACAATGAGCAGTTCTTC
CASSMGTRGSYNEQFF
>TRBV6-5|.|TRBJ1-2|.
TGTGCCAGCACAACGAGAGGCTATGGCTACACCTTC
CASTTRGYGYTF
>TRBV18|.|TRBJ2-1|TRBD1
TGTGCCAGCTCAACGGGGACAGGGGGCTCCTACAATGAGCAGTTCTTC
CASSTGTGGSYNEQFF
>TRBV29-1|.|TRBJ1-2|.
TGCAGCGTTGAAGGGACAGACTACTATGGCTACACCTTC
CSVEGTDYYGYTF
>TRBV24-1|.|TRBJ2-5|TRBD2
TGTGCCACCAGTGACGCCCGTGGAGCGGGGGGCCGAGAGACCCAGTACTTC
CATSDARGAGGRETQYF
>TRBV19|.|TRBJ1-2|.
TGTGCCAGTAGTAACCAGGGGATCAATGGCTACACCTTC
CASSNQGINGYTF
>TRBV9|.|TRBJ1-1|.
TGTGCCAGCAGCGTAGATCAGGGGATAAACACTGAAGCTTTCTTT
CASSVDQGINTEAFF
>TRBV7-9|.|TRBJ1-2|TRBD1
TGTGCCAGCAGCCCCGGGACAGCAAACTATGGCTACACCTTC
CASSPGTANYGYTF
>TRBV7-3|.|TRBJ1-5|TRBD1
TGTGCCAGCAGCAAGAATCACCGGGACAGGGCTAATCAGCCCCAGCATTTT
CASSKNHRDRANQPQHF
>TRBV4-2|.|TRBJ2-7|.
TGTGCCAGCAGCCAAGATCCCCCAGGGGCCCATGTTTCCTACGAGCAGTACTTC
CASSQDPPGAHVSYEQYF